The next 29 T cell receptor beta chains were all read from a single sample in a study of T cell changes during pregnancy in multiple sclerosis. Produced via immunoSEQ multiplex PCR; TCRdb's table is partial and in-frame only. The sample lists tens of thousands of clones; around 90% were seen once. Here the sequenced sample was peripheral blood, taken in the third trimester of pregnancy. The receptors were gathered from a female donor with multiple sclerosis, enrolled in a pregnancy study.

The chain uses TRBV7-2 and TRBJ1-3; maybe TRBD1 (5 bases). Trimming removed 5 bases at V and 4 bases at J, with 9 bases between. Germline-derived CDR1 and CDR2 are SGHTA and FQGNSA. The CDR3 covers 13 residues. In DNA, the CDR3 is TGTGCCAGCAGCCCCCAGGGCGGAAACACCATATATTTT. Encoded protein: CASSPQGGNTIYF.

The rearrangement links TRBV27 to TRBJ1-1; the D is unclear. The germline V gene has CDR1 MNHEY and CDR2 SMNVEV (reference sequence). V gave up 5 bases and J gave up 12 bases, with 22 bases separating them. The CDR3 runs to 14 residues. DNA of the CDR3: TGTGCCAGCAGTCCCCAGAGGAATGAGGGTGTAACTTTCTTT. Its protein product is CASSPQRNEGVTFF.

This clone was found once. The junction does not match germline at one end; this may be a read error. The chain carries TRBV18 and TRBJ2-1, with no clear D. Germline CDR1 reads KGHSH; CDR2 reads LQKENI. The length of the CDR3 is 15 residues. This CDR3 is CASSPPRYTDNKQFF. As DNA, the CDR3 is TGTGCCAGCTCACCACCGAGATACACCGACAATAAGCAGTTCTTC.

The chain has TRBV19 and TRBJ2-7; 11 bases map to TRBD2. With V trimmed by 5 bases and J by 0 bases, 9 bases remained unmatched. This CDR3 has 17 amino acids. Germline CDR1 LNHDA, CDR2 SQIVND (reference sequence). The CDR3 nucleotides are TGTGCCAGTAGTCCTCAGACTAGCGGGGTCTACTCCTACGAGCAGTACTTC. This encodes CASSPQTSGVYSYEQYF.

The chain uses TRBV5-1 and TRBJ1-1, with D possibly being TRBD1 (6 bases). V lost 0 bases, J lost 0 bases, and 12 bases lay in between. Germline CDR1 and CDR2: SGHRS and YFSETQ. The length of the CDR3 is 16 residues. In nucleotides, the CDR3 is TGCGCCAGCAGCTTGGAACCCAGGGGCATGAACACTGAAGCTTTCTTT. This encodes CASSLEPRGMNTEAFF.

V gene TRBV14 combines with J gene TRBJ2-7; 11 nucleotides align to TRBD2. The CDR3 totals 15 residues. J gave up 4 bases and V 1 base, and 3 bases lay outside the gene matches. Germline CDR1 SGHDN, CDR2 FVKESK. CDR3 loop: CASSQGLAGLYEQYF. The CDR3 DNA sequence: TGTGCCAGCAGCCAAGGACTAGCGGGGTTATACGAGCAGTACTTC.

V usage is TRBV2 and J usage is TRBJ2-7; TRBD1 is a possible D gene (5 bases). V was clipped by 1 base and J by 4 bases, with 8 bases between them. The V gene's germline CDR1 is SNHLY and CDR2 FYNNEI. This CDR3 contains 13 residues. This CDR3 is CASSEGGRYEQYF. CDR3 in DNA: TGTGCCAGCAGTGAAGGGGGCAGATACGAGCAGTACTTC.

The chain couples TRBV6-4 to TRBJ2-3, with unresolved D. The CDR3 is 17 residues long. V was cut by 2 bases and J by 0 bases, with 15 bases left in between. Germline assignment: CDR1 MRHNA and CDR2 SNTAGT. The CDR3 nucleotides read TGTGCCAGCAGTGACGAGCTGGGCCGCTCTAGCACAGATACGCAGTATTTT. It yields the protein CASSDELGRSSTDTQYF.

The chain has TRBV5-6 and TRBJ1-2; TRBD1 matches 8 bases. The CDR3 runs to 14 residues. From germline, CDR1 is SGHDT and CDR2 YYEEEE. Unmatched junction bases numbered 3, after V lost 1 base and J lost 4 bases. CDR3 coding DNA: TGTGCCAGCAGCTTGCCAGGGGGCGTCTATGGCTACACCTTC. It codes for CASSLPGGVYGYTF.

The chain carries TRBV5-6 and TRBJ1-2; D ambiguous. CDR3 length: 14 amino acids. Trimming took off 4 bases at V and 4 bases at J, with 14 bases between the two ends. Germline V gene lookup returns CDR1 SGHDT and CDR2 YYEEEE. CDR3 amino acids: CASSQARRSYGYTF. The CDR3 DNA reads TGTGCCAGCAGCCAGGCCCGGAGGAGCTATGGCTACACCTTC.

This clone was seen once. This sequence joins TRBV11-3 and TRBJ2-1; TRBD1 aligns across 9 bases. This CDR3 has 15 residues. Germline trimming cut 3 bases from V and 7 bases from J; bases unmatched to any gene: 7. In germline, CDR1 is SGHNT, CDR2 YENEEA. The CDR3 DNA sequence: TGTGCCAGCAGCTTCCGATGGGGGACAGGGAATGAGCAGTTCTTC. Translating it yields CASSFRWGTGNEQFF.

The chain uses TRBV6-5 and TRBJ2-7, with 8 bases lining up with TRBD2. V trimming: 6 bases; J trimming: 5 bases; junction bases outside the gene matches: 9. Germline CDR1 reads MNHEY; CDR2 reads SVGAGI. This CDR3 region has 14 residues. Here the CDR3 reads CASSSPGLGDEQYF. Written as DNA, the CDR3 is TGTGCCAGCAGCTCACCGGGACTAGGGGACGAGCAGTACTTC.

The chain links TRBV10-1 to TRBJ2-2; 7 bases are shared with TRBD2. This CDR3 has 19 amino acids. Trimming took 0 bases from V and 3 from J; bases not matched to a gene: 13. CDR1 and CDR2 from the germline V gene are WNHNN and SYGVQD (reference sequence). As DNA, the CDR3 is TGCGCCAGCAGTGAGTCCCCCGGGACTATACCTATTGACACCGGGGAGCTGTTTTTT. Translation: CASSESPGTIPIDTGELFF.

The genes are TRBV5-1 and TRBJ2-3, with 11 positions matching TRBD1. From germline, CDR1 is SGHRS and CDR2 YFSETQ. CDR3 length equals 14 residues. V lost 8 bases and J lost 5; bases outside the gene matches: 7. The CDR3 is CASTGTGGRDTQYF. In nucleotides, the CDR3 is TGCGCCAGTACCGGGACAGGGGGGAGAGATACGCAGTATTTT.

The chain recombines TRBV28 with TRBJ1-2; D may be TRBD1 (5 bases). The CDR3 is made up of 15 amino acids. The V gene's germline CDR1 is MDHEN and CDR2 SYDVKM. V shed 5 bases and J shed 1 base, with 14 bases lying between them. For the CDR3, the DNA is TGTGCCAGCAGTCCCGACAGAAAAATTAACTATGGCTACACCTTC. Translation: CASSPDRKINYGYTF.

The chain combines TRBV4-1 with TRBJ2-1; TRBD2 might be the D (7 bases). The CDR3 consists of 16 residues. V lost 4 bases and J lost 7, with 20 bases in between. Germline assignment: CDR1 MGHRA and CDR2 YSYEKL. The CDR3 region has the DNA TGCGCCAGCAGCCCCCTTGGAGGGGGAGGGCCTAATGAGCAGTTCTTC. Translated, it gives CASSPLGGGGPNEQFF.

This clone was recorded a few times. V gene TRBV10-3 combines with J gene TRBJ1-1; D not certain. V dropped 0 bases and J dropped 7 bases, with 9 bases sitting between them. The CDR3 runs 13 residues. Germline loops: CDR1 ENHRY, CDR2 SYGVKD. CDR3 sequence: CAISESQGGEAFF. CDR3 coding DNA: TGTGCCATCAGTGAGTCTCAAGGAGGTGAAGCTTTCTTT.

The chain has TRBV6-1 and TRBJ2-1, with D unclear. The V gene lost 0 bases and the J gene lost 4 bases, with 10 bases spanning the gap. Germline V gives CDR1 MNHNS, CDR2 SASEGT. The CDR3 has 15 residues. In DNA, the CDR3 is TGTGCCAGCAGTGAAGCGCGCACCGAATACAATGAGCAGTTCTTC. This encodes CASSEARTEYNEQFF.

The J gene is TRBJ2-7, the V gene TRBV7-9; 7 bases match TRBD1. The V gene end was trimmed by 4 bases and the J gene end by 3 bases; junction bases not matched to a gene: 6. Germline V lookup: CDR1 SEHNR, CDR2 FQNEAQ (reference sequence). The CDR3 has 14 amino acids. CDR3 in amino acids: CASSSGQLGYEQYF. In DNA form, the CDR3 reads TGTGCCAGCAGCTCGGGACAGCTGGGCTACGAGCAGTACTTC.

This rearrangement joins TRBV7-9 to TRBJ1-1; no firm D call. The germline CDR1 and CDR2 sequences are SEHNR and FQNEAQ (reference sequence). The CDR3 consists of 15 residues. The germline V and J ends were trimmed by 0 bases and 0 bases, with 8 bases remaining between them. This CDR3 is CASSLARGLNTEAFF. DNA for the CDR3: TGTGCCAGCAGCTTAGCGCGAGGCTTGAACACTGAAGCTTTCTTT.

This clone turned up a few times. The J gene is TRBJ2-7, the V gene TRBV6-6; 11 nucleotides match TRBD1. This CDR3 spans 12 amino acids. With 11 bases clipped from V and 7 bases from J, the junction kept 7 bases outside the gene matches. CDR1 MNHNY and CDR2 SVGAGI come from the germline V gene (reference sequence). CDR3 DNA: TGTGCCGGTGGGACAGGGGGTCGTGAGCAGTACTTC. This sequence encodes CAGGTGGREQYF.

V is TRBV29-1 and J is TRBJ2-7; the match to TRBD2 covers 7 bases. Germline V CDR1 and CDR2: SQVTM, ANQGSEA. The CDR3 totals 14 residues. J gave up 3 bases and V 4 bases, and 9 bases lay outside the gene matches. This CDR3 reads CSVVSAGEVYEQYF. CDR3 nucleotides: TGCAGCGTTGTCTCCGCGGGGGAAGTCTACGAGCAGTACTTC.

As DNA, the CDR3 is TGTGCCAGCAGTTTGTTCGCAGGATTCCTCTACAATGAGCAGTTCTTC. Protein sequence: CASSLFAGFLYNEQFF. J is TRBJ2-1 and V is TRBV27; D gene ambiguous. Germline CDR1 MNHEY, CDR2 SMNVEV (reference sequence). Trimming pared 3 bases from V and 3 bases from J, leaving 15 bases between. The CDR3 has 16 amino acids.

J is TRBJ2-1 and V is TRBV11-2, with 7 bases matching TRBD2. The V gene's germline CDR1 is SGHAT and CDR2 FQNNGV. J lost 4 bases, V lost 4 bases, and 13 bases had no gene match. The CDR3 spans 17 residues. CDR3 sequence reads: CASSSTELAVAYNEQFF. The CDR3 DNA sequence: TGTGCCAGCAGCTCAACAGAGCTAGCGGTAGCGTACAATGAGCAGTTCTTC.

The chain recombines TRBV7-9 with TRBJ2-3; 11 nucleotides match TRBD2. The CDR3 is made up of 16 amino acids. CDR1 is SEHNR and CDR2 is FQNEAQ in the germline V gene (reference sequence). Trimming removed 5 bases from V and 14 bases from J; junction bases left unmatched: 18. The CDR3 coding sequence is TGTGCCAGCAGCCTCCTCCCGGAGTTAGCGGGAGGGAAACGGTATTTT. Amino acids: CASSLLPELAGGKRYF.

Only a few counts were recorded for this clone. The CDR3 protein is CASSNSPAAKNIQYF. The CDR3 DNA sequence: TGTGCCAGTAGTAACTCTCCTGCAGCCAAAAACATTCAGTACTTC. J is TRBJ2-4 and V is TRBV19, with no clear D. Looked up from germline, CDR1 is LNHDA and CDR2 is SQIVND (reference sequence). The CDR3 is 15 amino acids. Trimming left V 4 bases short and J 0 bases short, with 10 bases between.

The chain combines TRBV28 with TRBJ2-1; 8 bases agree with TRBD2. V shed 1 base and J 3 bases; nucleotides not matched to a gene: 8. Germline values: CDR1 MDHEN, CDR2 SYDVKM. This CDR3 has 17 amino acids. The CDR3 DNA follows: TGTGCCAGCAGTTTATACCCCAGCGGGAGACTCTACAATGAGCAGTTCTTC. It is translated as CASSLYPSGRLYNEQFF.

In regard to this clone: Germline and junction disagree at one end, which may indicate a read error. The V call is TRBV7-7, the J call TRBJ2-1, with TRBD2 matching 10 bases. This CDR3 is built from 15 residues. Looked up from germline, CDR1 is SSHAT and CDR2 is FNYEAQ (reference sequence). The CDR3 is CASSLAGEGYNEQFF. In DNA form, the CDR3 reads TGTGCCAGCAGCCTAGCGGGAGAGGGCTACAATGAGCAGTTCTTC.

The chain joins TRBV5-6 to TRBJ2-7; D not resolved. Germline CDR1 is SGHDT and CDR2 is YYEEEE. There are 13 residues in the CDR3. Deletions cut 2 bases from V and 1 base from J, with 7 bases between. In DNA, the CDR3 is TGTGCCAGCAGCTTCCGCGAGTCCTACGAGCAGTACTTC. Encoded protein: CASSFRESYEQYF.